This T cell receptor (beta chain) was sequenced for a study of blood T cell repertoires in COVID-19. Study details: Italy, Spain and the United States were the sources of the convalescent and acute COVID-19 samples. T cells, B-cell-depleted T cells, or PBMCs provided the cDNA or gDNA that served as material.

Sequenced by immunoSEQ multiplex PCR; TCRdb stores in-frame clones only, minus some. The table includes 200,000 or so clones, 75% to 90% detected once. This CDR3 spans 15 amino acids. Per germline, CDR1 KGHSH and CDR2 LQKENI. The trim removed 3 bases at V and 7 bases at J, leaving 6 bases unmatched. The sequencing sample was made of peripheral blood. The chain recombines TRBV18 with TRBJ1-6, with 7 nucleotides matching TRBD1. This TCR came from a man aged 65 to 79 with active or convalescent COVID-19. CDR3 sequence (DNA): TGTGCCAGCTCACCCTGGGACAGCGTGAATTCACCCCTCCACTTT. This codes for CASSPWDSVNSPLHF.